The rows below give T cell receptor beta chains drawn from one sample of a study of CD8+ T cells in alopecia areata. This table comes from immunoSEQ multiplex PCR, and its TCRdb copy is limited to in-frame clones, with some not included. The data hold over 3,000 clones, with over 55% observed a single time. Sequencing was carried out using skin. Receptors originate from a human donor in good health. The CDR3 runs from the conserved cysteine through the conserved F or W.

j_gene,v_gene,len,CDR3aa
TRBJ2-5,TRBV6-5,15,CASSGNLRYQETQYF
TRBJ2-1,TRBV5-1,11,CASRGETEQFF
TRBJ1-1,TRBV29-1,15,CSVEDRRGGNTEAFF
TRBJ2-3,TRBV6-5,15,CASKQGLARTDTQYF
TRBJ2-6,TRBV4-2,17,CASSQGGSSSGANVLTF
TRBJ1-1,TRBV6-6,15,CATRISGRGDTEAFF
TRBJ1-1,TRBV28,13,CATDRAEGTEAFF
TRBJ1-2,TRBV29-1,12,CSVEDSSYGYTF
TRBJ2-6,TRBV9,14,CASSATPGTNVLTF
TRBJ2-2,TRBV10-3,14,CAIRGDGNTGELFF
TRBJ2-3,TRBV5-1,15,CASSLDRGSTDTQYF
TRBJ2-7,TRBV19,14,CASSSARGAYEQYF
TRBJ1-1,TRBV30,12,CAWSVRNTEAFF
TRBJ2-5,TRBV14,17,CASSQIRQGAPMETQYF
TRBJ2-7,TRBV4-2,14,CASSPGLAAYEQYF
TRBJ1-6,TRBV28,15,CASTNTGQKNSPLHF
TRBJ2-1,TRBV7-9,15,CASSLGQRLTNEQFF
TRBJ1-4,TRBV7-5,14,CARSSTGRDEKLFF
TRBJ2-5,TRBV7-8,18,CASSHVVKEEVPQGTQYF
TRBJ2-3,TRBV2,17,CASSFPRAGGSTDTQYF
TRBJ1-1,TRBV5-1,15,CASSPLESSNTEAFF
TRBJ2-5,TRBV19,16,CASSNIGLMAGETQYF
TRBJ2-3,TRBV27,16,CASSETGPTGGDTQYF
TRBJ1-1,TRBV29-1,12,CSVVQPNTEAFF
TRBJ2-7,TRBV5-1,12,CASSRGPNEQYF
TRBJ2-3,TRBV5-8,14,CASSPPDDTDTQYF
TRBJ2-1,TRBV4-1,15,CASSPTSGGPNEQFF
TRBJ2-6,TRBV5-4,15,CASSLRQTGANVLTF
TRBJ2-1,TRBV5-1,14,CASSFRDSYNEQFF
TRBJ2-5,TRBV18,14,CASSPLRGEETQYF
TRBJ2-5,TRBV15,15,CATTPHSRYQETQYF
TRBJ2-1,TRBV9,16,CASSVEEGGSYNEQFF
TRBJ2-1,TRBV6-6,13,CASSYQQGNEQFF
TRBJ2-5,TRBV14,15,CASSPDRSNKETQYF
TRBJ2-3,TRBV6-1,13,CASSTKGQDTQYF
TRBJ2-3,TRBV6-5,15,CASTRLAGAVDTQYF
TRBJ1-5,TRBV2,15,CASSPPGTINQPQHF
TRBJ2-1,TRBV9,12,CASSVSHNEQFF
TRBJ2-3,TRBV2,14,CASSGTSRSDTQYF
TRBJ1-2,TRBV4-1,15,CASTSRKGANYGYTF
TRBJ1-6,TRBV7-8,16,CASRRQGRSYNSPLHF
TRBJ2-1,TRBV2,16,CASSEVGSGGVWEQFF
TRBJ2-7,TRBV27,13,CASGRVGPYEQYF
TRBJ1-6,TRBV6-5,14,CASRPPAANSPLHF
TRBJ2-3,TRBV7-2,14,CASSLLMARDTQYF
TRBJ2-3,TRBV7-9,14,CASSLRAGADTQYF
TRBJ1-1,TRBV19,12,CASSNDRGSAFF
TRBJ2-7,TRBV5-1,16,CASSLVASGDLYEQYF
TRBJ1-2,TRBV19,18,CASATQEAGGTLNYGYTF
TRBJ2-7,TRBV6-6,14,CASRREGEANEQYF
TRBJ2-1,TRBV19,14,CASSIDGSYNEQFF
TRBJ2-1,TRBV5-5,13,CASKGPRDNEQFF
TRBJ1-1,TRBV2,12,CASSEALRQGPF
TRBJ2-6,TRBV14,18,CASSQGDRMGPGANVLTF
TRBJ1-5,TRBV30,14,CASWDRHSNQPQHF
TRBJ1-4,TRBV11-1,14,CASSRAGGNEKLFF
TRBJ2-6,TRBV5-1,18,CASSSLPDSYSGANVLTF